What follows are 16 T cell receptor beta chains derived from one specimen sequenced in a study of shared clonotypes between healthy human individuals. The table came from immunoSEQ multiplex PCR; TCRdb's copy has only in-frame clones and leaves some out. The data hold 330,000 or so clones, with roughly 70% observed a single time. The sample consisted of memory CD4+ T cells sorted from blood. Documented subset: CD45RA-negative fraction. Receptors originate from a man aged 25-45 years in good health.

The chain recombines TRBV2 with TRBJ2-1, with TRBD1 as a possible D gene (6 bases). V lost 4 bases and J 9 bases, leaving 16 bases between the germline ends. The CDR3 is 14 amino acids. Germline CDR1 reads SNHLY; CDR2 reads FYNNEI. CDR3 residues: CASSVVGALLEQFF. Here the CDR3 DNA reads TGTGCCAGCAGTGTGGTGGGGGCGTTGCTTGAGCAGTTCTTC.

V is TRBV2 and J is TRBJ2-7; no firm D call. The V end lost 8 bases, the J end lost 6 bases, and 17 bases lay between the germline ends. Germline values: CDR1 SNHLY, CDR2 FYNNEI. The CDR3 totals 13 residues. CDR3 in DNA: TGTGCCAGCGACCTCAGGACCTTAGGCGAGCAGTACTTC. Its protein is CASDLRTLGEQYF.

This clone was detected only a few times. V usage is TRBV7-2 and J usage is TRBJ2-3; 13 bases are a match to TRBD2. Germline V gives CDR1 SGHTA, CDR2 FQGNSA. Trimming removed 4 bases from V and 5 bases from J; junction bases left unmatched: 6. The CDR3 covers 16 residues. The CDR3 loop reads CASSSGLAGAVDTQYF. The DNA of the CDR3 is TGTGCCAGCAGCTCAGGACTAGCGGGAGCAGTAGATACGCAGTATTTT.

CDR3 DNA sequence: TGTGCCAGCATTCGGGATCTCAATCAGCCCCAGCATTTT. This codes for CASIRDLNQPQHF. The chain joins TRBV28 to TRBJ1-5; D call uncertain. CDR1 is MDHEN, CDR2 SYDVKM, per germline. The CDR3 loop spans 13 amino acids. Trimming removed 7 bases at V and 3 bases at J, with 10 bases between.

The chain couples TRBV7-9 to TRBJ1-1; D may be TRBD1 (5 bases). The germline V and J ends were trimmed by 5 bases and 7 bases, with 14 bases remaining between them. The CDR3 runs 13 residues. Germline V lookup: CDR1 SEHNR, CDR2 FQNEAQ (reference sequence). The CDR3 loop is CASSPSSGGEAFF. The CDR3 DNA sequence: TGTGCCAGCAGCCCATCTAGTGGGGGTGAAGCTTTCTTT.

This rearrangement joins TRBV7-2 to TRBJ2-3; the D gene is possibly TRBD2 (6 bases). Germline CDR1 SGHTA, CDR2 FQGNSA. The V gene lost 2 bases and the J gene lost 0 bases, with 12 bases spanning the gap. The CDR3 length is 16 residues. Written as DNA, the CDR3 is TGTGCCAGCAGCTTAACTAGCCGTTCTAGCACAGATACGCAGTATTTT. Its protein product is CASSLTSRSSTDTQYF.

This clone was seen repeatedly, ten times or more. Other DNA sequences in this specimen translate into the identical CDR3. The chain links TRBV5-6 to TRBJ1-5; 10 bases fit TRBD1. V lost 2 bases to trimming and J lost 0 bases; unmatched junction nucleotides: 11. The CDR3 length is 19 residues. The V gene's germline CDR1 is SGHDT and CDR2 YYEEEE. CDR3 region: CASSLRRQGAAYSNQPQHF. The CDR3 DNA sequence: TGTGCCAGCAGCTTAAGGAGACAGGGGGCCGCATATAGCAATCAGCCCCAGCATTTT.

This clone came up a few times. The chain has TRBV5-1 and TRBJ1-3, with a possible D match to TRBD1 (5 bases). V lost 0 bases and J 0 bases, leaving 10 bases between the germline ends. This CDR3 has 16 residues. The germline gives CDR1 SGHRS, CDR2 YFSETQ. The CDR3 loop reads CASSLDQGSSGNTIYF. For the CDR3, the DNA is TGCGCCAGCAGCTTGGATCAGGGATCCTCTGGAAACACCATATATTTT.

The CDR3 coding sequence is TGTGCCAGTGGTCAAGGGGGTACTAATGAAAAACTGTTTTTT. Residues: CASGQGGTNEKLFF. The gene calls are TRBV11-2 and TRBJ1-4; D may be TRBD1 (6 bases). The germline CDR1 and CDR2 sequences are SGHAT and FQNNGV. There are 14 residues in the CDR3. The V and J ends lost 9 bases and 2 bases respectively, with 13 bases between them.

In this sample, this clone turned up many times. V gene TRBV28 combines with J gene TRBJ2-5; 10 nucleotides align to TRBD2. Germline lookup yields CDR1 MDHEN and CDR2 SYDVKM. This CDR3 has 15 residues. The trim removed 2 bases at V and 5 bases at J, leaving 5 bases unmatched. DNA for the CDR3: TGTGCCAGCAGTTTACTAGCGGGAGACATGGAGACCCAGTACTTC. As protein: CASSLLAGDMETQYF.

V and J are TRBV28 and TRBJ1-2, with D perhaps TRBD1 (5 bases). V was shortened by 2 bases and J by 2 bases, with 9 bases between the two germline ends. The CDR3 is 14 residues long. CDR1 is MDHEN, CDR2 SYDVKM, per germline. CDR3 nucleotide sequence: TGTGCCAGCAGTTTAGGGACCGACAACTATGGCTACACCTTC. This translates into CASSLGTDNYGYTF.

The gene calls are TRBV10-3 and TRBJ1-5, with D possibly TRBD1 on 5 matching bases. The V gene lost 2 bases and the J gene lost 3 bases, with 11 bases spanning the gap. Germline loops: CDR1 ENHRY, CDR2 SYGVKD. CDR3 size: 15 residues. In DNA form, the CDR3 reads TGTGCCATCAGTGAGCGCGTGGGGGACAATCAGCCCCAGCATTTT. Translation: CAISERVGDNQPQHF.

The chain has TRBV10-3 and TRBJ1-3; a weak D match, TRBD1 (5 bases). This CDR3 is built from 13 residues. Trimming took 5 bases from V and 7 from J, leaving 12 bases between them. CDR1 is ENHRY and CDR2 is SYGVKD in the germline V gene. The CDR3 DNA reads TGTGCCATCAGTAACGGACAAGGGAACACCATATATTTT. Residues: CAISNGQGNTIYF.

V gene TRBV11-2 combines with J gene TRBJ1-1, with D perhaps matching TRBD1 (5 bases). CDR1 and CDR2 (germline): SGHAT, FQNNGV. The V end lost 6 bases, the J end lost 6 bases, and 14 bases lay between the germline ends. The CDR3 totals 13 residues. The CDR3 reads CASSDQSGAEAFF. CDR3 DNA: TGTGCCAGCAGTGATCAGTCGGGGGCTGAAGCTTTCTTT.

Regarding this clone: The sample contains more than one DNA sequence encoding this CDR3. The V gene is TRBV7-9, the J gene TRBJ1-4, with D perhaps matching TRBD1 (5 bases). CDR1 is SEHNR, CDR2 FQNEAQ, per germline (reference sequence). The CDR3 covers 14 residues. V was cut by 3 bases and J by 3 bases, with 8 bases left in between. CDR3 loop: CASSFSGPNEKLFF. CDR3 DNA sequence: TGTGCCAGCAGCTTTTCGGGGCCTAATGAAAAACTGTTTTTT.

The CDR3 region is CATSRAGTANEKLFF. The CDR3 DNA reads as TGTGCCACCAGCAGAGCCGGGACGGCAAACGAAAAACTGTTTTTT. The V gene is TRBV15, the J gene TRBJ1-4; D may be TRBD1 (5 bases). This CDR3 has 15 residues. Trimming pared 1 base from V and 8 bases from J, leaving 14 bases between. Germline values: CDR1 LNHNV, CDR2 YYDKDF (reference sequence).